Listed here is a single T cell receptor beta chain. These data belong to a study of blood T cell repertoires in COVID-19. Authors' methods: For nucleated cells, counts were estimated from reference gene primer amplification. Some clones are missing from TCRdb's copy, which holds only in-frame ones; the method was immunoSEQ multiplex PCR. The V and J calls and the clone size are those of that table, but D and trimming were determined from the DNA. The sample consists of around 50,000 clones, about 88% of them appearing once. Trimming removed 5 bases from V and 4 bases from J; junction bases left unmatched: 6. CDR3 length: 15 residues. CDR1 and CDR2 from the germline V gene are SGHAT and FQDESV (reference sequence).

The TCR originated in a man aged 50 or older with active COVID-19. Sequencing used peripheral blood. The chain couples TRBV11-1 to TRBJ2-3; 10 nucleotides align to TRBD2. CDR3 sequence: CASSRSGRVADTQYF. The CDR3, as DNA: TGTGCCAGCAGCCGGAGCGGGAGGGTCGCAGATACGCAGTATTTT. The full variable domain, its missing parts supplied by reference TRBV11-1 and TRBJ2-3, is EAEVAQSPRYKITEKSQAVAFWCDPISGHATLYWYRQILGQGPELLVQFQDESVVDDSQLPKDRFSAERLKGVDSTLKIQPAELGDSAMYLCASSRSGRVADTQYFGPGTRLTVL.